Sequencing of this T cell receptor beta chain was carried out in a study of blood T cell repertoires in COVID-19. The V gene lost 5 bases and the J gene lost 8 bases, with 19 bases spanning the gap. Per the germline V gene, CDR1 is SGHNT and CDR2 is YYREEE (reference sequence). CDR3 length: 14 amino acids. TCRdb keeps only in-frame clones here, not all; method: immunoSEQ multiplex PCR. The table includes 200,000 to 250,000 clones, more than 80% detected once. The TCR sequence derives from a man between 60 and 70 years old who had recovered from COVID-19. The sample was PBMCs or T cells enriched from blood (not recorded which). The gene calls are TRBV5-4 and TRBJ1-2; D may be TRBD1 (5 bases). This CDR3 is CASSYLGETAGYTF. The DNA for the CDR3 is TGTGCCAGCAGTTACTTAGGGGAAACGGCGGGCTACACCTTC.